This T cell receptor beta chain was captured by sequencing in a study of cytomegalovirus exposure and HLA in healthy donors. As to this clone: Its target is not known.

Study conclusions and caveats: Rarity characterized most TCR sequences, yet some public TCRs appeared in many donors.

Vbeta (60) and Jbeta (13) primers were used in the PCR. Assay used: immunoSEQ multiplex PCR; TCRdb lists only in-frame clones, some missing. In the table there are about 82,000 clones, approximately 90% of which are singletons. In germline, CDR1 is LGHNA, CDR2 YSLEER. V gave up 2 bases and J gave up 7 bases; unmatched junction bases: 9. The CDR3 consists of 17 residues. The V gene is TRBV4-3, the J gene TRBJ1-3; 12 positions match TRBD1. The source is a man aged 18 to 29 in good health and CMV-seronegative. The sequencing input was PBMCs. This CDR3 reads CASSQPPGQGALNTIYF. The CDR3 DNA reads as TGCGCCAGCAGCCAACCACCGGGACAGGGGGCTCTGAACACCATATATTTT.